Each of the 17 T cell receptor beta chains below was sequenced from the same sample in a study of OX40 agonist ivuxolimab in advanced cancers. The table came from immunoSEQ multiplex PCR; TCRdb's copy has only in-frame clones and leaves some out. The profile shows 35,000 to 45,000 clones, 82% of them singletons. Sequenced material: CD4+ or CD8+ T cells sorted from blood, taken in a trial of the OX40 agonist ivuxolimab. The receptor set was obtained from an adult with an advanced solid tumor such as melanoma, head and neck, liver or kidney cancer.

CDR3 sequence: CASTSGLTNTEAFF. The CDR3 DNA is TGTGCCAGCACCTCGGGGCTAACGAACACTGAAGCTTTCTTT. This chain uses TRBV7-9 with TRBJ1-1; TRBD1 is a possible D gene (5 bases). The V and J ends lost 7 bases and 1 base respectively, with 13 bases between them. The CDR3 is 14 residues long. CDR1 is SEHNR and CDR2 is FQNEAQ in the germline V gene (reference sequence).

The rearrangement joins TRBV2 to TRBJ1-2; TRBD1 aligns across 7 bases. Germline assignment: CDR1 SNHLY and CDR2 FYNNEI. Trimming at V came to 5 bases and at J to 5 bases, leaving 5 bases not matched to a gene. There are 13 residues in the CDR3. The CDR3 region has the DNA TGTGCCAGCAGTTCTGACAGGGAGTATGGCTACACCTTC. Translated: CASSSDREYGYTF.

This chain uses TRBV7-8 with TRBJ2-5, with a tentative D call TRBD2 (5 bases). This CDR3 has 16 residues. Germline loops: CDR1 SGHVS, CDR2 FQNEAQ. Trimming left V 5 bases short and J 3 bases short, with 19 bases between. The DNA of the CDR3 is TGTGCCAGCAGCGCGTCCTGGAGGAGGAAGAAAGAGACCCAGTACTTC. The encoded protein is CASSASWRRKKETQYF. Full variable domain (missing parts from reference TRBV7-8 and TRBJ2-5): GAGVSQSPRYKVAKRGQDVALRCDPISGHVSLFWYQQALGQGPEFLTYFQNEAQLDKSGLPSDRFFAERPEGSVSTLKIQRTQQEDSAVYLCASSASWRRKKETQYFGPGTRLLVL.

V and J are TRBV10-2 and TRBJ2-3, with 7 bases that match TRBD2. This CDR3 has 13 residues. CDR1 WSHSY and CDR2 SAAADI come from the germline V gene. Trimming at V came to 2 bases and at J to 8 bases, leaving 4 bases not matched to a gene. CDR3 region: CASSEGLVVTQYF. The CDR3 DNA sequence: TGCGCCAGCAGTGAGGGACTAGTTGTTACGCAGTATTTT.

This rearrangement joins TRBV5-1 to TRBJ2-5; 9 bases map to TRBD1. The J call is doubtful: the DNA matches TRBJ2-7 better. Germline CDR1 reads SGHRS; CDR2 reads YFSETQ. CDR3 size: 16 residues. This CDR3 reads CASSPLGDREAHEQYF. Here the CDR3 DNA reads TGCGCCAGCAGCCCGCTCGGGGACAGGGAGGCCCACGAGCAGTACTTC.

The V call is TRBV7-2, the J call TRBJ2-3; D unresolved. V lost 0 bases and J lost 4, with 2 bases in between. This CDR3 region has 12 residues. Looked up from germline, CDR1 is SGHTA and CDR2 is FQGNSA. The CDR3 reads CASSLAADTQYF. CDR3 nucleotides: TGTGCCAGCAGCTTAGCAGCAGATACGCAGTATTTT.

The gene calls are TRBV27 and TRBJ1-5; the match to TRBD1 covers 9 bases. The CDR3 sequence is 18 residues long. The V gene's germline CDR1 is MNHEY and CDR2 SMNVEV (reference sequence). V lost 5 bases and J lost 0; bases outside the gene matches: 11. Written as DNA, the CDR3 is TGTGCCAGCAGTCCACTAAGGACAGGGGATCATAGCAATCAGCCCCAGCATTTT. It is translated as CASSPLRTGDHSNQPQHF.

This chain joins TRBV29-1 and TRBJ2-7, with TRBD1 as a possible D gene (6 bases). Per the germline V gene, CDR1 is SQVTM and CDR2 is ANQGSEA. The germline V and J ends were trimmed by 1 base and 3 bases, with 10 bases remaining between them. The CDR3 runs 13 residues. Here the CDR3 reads CSVEVAGDYEQYF. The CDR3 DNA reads TGCAGCGTTGAAGTGGCAGGGGACTACGAGCAGTACTTC.

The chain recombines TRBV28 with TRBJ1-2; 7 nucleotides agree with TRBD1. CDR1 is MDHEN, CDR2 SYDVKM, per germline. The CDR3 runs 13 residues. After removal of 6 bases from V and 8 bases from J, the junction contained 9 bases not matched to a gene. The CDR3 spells CASRPGQPVGYTF. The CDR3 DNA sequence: TGTGCCAGCAGGCCGGGACAGCCGGTGGGCTACACCTTC.

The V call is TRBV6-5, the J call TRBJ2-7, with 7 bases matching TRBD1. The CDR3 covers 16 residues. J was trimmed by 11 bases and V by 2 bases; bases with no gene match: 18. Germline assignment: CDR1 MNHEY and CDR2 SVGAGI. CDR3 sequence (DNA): TGTGCCAGCAGTTACCAAACCGGGACAGAGCCTCATGGGGAGTACTTC. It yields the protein CASSYQTGTEPHGEYF.

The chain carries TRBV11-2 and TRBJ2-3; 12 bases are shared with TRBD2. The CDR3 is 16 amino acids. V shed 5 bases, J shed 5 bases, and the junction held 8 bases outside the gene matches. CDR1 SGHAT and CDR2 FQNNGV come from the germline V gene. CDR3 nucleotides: TGTGCCAGCAGCCGATCTAGCGGGGGGGCGGGAGATACGCAGTATTTT. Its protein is CASSRSSGGAGDTQYF.

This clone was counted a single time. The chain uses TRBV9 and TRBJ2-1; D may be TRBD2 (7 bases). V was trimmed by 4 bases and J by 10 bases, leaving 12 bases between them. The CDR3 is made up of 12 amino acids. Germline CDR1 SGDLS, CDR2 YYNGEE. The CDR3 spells CASSRGAWEQFF. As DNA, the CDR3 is TGTGCCAGCAGCCGGGGGGCATGGGAGCAGTTCTTC.

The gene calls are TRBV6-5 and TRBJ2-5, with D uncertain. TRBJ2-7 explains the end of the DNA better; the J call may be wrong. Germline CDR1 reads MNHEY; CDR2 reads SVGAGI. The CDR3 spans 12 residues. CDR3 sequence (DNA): TGTGCCAGCAGGCCGACCGGGTCCGAGCAGTACTTC. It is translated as CASRPTGSEQYF.

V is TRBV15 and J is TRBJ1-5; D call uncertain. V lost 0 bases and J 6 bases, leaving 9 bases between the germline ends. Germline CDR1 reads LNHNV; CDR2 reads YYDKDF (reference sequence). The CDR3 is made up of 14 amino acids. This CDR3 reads CATSRDPAAQPQHF. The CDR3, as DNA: TGTGCCACCAGCAGAGATCCCGCGGCTCAGCCCCAGCATTTT.

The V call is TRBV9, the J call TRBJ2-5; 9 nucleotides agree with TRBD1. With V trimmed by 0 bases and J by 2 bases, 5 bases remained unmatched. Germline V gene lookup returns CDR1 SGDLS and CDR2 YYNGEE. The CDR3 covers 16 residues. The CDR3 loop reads CASSVATGTGQETQYF. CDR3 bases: TGTGCCAGCAGCGTAGCTACCGGGACAGGGCAAGAGACCCAGTACTTC.

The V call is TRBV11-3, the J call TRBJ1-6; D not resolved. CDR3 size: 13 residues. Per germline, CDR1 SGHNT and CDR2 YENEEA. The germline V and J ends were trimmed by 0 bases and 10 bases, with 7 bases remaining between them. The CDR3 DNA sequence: TGTGCCAGCAGCTTAGACCGGAGCTCACCCCTCCACTTT. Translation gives CASSLDRSSPLHF.

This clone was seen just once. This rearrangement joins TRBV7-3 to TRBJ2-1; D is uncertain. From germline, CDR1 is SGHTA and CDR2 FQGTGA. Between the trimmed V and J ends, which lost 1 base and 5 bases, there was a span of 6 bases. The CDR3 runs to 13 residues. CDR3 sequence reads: CASSLKVDNEQFF. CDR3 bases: TGTGCCAGCAGCTTAAAAGTGGACAATGAGCAGTTCTTC.